The 12 T cell receptor beta chains below all came from one sample that was sequenced in a study of beta chain features in type 1 diabetes. Sequencing targeted expressed TCRB transcripts, as all isolated RNA had been reverse transcribed. TCRdb's table, derived via immunoSEQ multiplex PCR, lists solely in-frame clones and lacks some. The sample lists approximately 170,000 clones; approximately 9% were seen once. The sample taken for sequencing was central memory CD4+ T cells from blood. Receptors were obtained from a woman aged 18-30 years in good health.

This clone was recorded a few times. The chain employs TRBV10-3 and TRBJ2-1, with a weak D call TRBD1 (6 bases). V was trimmed by 11 bases and J by 8 bases, leaving 22 bases between them. The CDR3 is made up of 14 amino acids. Germline loops: CDR1 ENHRY, CDR2 SYGVKD. The CDR3 protein is CAVTGLGSLDEQFF. Written as DNA, the CDR3 is TGTGCCGTAACAGGGCTTGGGTCCCTAGATGAGCAGTTCTTC.

This clone was found a few times. The chain couples TRBV28 to TRBJ1-6; perhaps TRBD1 as D (5 bases). Germline CDR1 MDHEN, CDR2 SYDVKM. V lost 6 bases and J lost 14, with 17 bases in between. The CDR3 is 13 amino acids. The CDR3 spells CASRTGGKGSLHF. In DNA form, the CDR3 reads TGTGCCAGCAGAACGGGGGGTAAAGGTTCCCTCCACTTT.

The chain couples TRBV30 to TRBJ2-3; no clear D. CDR1 GTSNPN and CDR2 SVGIG come from the germline V gene (reference sequence). The length of the CDR3 is 12 residues. Between the trimmed V and J ends, which lost 0 bases and 4 bases, there was a span of 5 bases. DNA for the CDR3: TGTGCCTGGAGTGTAATCTCAGATACGCAGTATTTT. Translating gives CAWSVISDTQYF.

This chain uses TRBV6-5 with TRBJ2-6, with a tentative D call TRBD1 (5 bases). With 4 bases removed from V and 3 bases from J, the gap between germline ends came to 7 bases. The germline V gene has CDR1 MNHEY and CDR2 SVGAGI. The CDR3 is 14 amino acids. CDR3 loop: CASSSTGGANVLTF. DNA of the CDR3: TGTGCCAGCAGTTCCACAGGTGGGGCCAACGTCCTGACTTTC.

The gene calls are TRBV6-6 and TRBJ2-3; the D is unclear. Germline V gene sequence: CDR1 MNHNY, CDR2 SVGAGI (reference sequence). The CDR3 is made up of 14 amino acids. V was shortened by 0 bases and J by 6 bases, with 10 bases between the two germline ends. CDR3 amino acids: CASSYSTEEDTQYF. The CDR3 nucleotides are TGTGCCAGCAGTTACTCGACTGAGGAGGATACGCAGTATTTT.

This clone was counted a single time. The chain couples TRBV5-1 to TRBJ1-2, with a possible D match to TRBD1 (6 bases). From germline, CDR1 is SGHRS and CDR2 YFSETQ. The germline V and J ends were trimmed by 3 bases and 8 bases, with 17 bases remaining between them. This CDR3 has 14 amino acids. The chain's CDR3 is CASSSIGGAGGYTF. The CDR3 nucleotides are TGCGCCAGCAGCTCGATTGGGGGGGCTGGCGGCTACACCTTC.

This clone was seen more than once but under ten times. The gene calls are TRBV9 and TRBJ2-5; the match to TRBD2 covers 9 bases. CDR3 length: 16 residues. J lost 5 bases, V lost 4 bases, and 12 bases had no gene match. Germline V gives CDR1 SGDLS, CDR2 YYNGEE. The CDR3 sequence is CASSPGASGGWETQYF. The CDR3 nucleotides read TGTGCCAGCAGCCCAGGGGCCAGCGGGGGGTGGGAGACCCAGTACTTC.

This chain links TRBV7-2 with TRBJ2-7; possibly TRBD2 for D (6 bases). Trimming cost V 8 bases and J 6 bases, with 17 bases left between them. CDR3 length: 13 residues. Germline V gene data show CDR1 as SGHTA and CDR2 as FQGNSA. The CDR3 here is CASSPSGGGEQYF. The DNA for the CDR3 is TGTGCCAGCTCCCCGTCCGGGGGTGGCGAGCAGTACTTC.

V is TRBV11-3 and J is TRBJ2-5, with 7 bases aligning to TRBD2. The V gene's germline CDR1 is SGHNT and CDR2 YENEEA. The CDR3 has 13 amino acids. Germline trimming cut 8 bases from V and 7 bases from J; bases unmatched to any gene: 10. CDR3 residues: CASGLEGGVTQYF. Here the CDR3 DNA reads TGTGCCAGCGGCCTTGAGGGAGGGGTGACCCAGTACTTC.

The chain employs TRBV30 and TRBJ2-1; D gene uncertain. CDR3 size: 14 residues. Deletions cut 0 bases from V and 6 bases from J, with 12 bases between. Germline V gene lookup returns CDR1 GTSNPN and CDR2 SVGIG (reference sequence). The CDR3 loop reads CAWSVLSSGNEQFF. The CDR3 nucleotides read TGTGCCTGGAGTGTACTTAGTTCGGGCAATGAGCAGTTCTTC.

This clone was seen a few times. The chain has TRBV11-2 and TRBJ2-3, with TRBD2 matching 11 bases. This CDR3 region has 17 residues. Germline V gene sequence: CDR1 SGHAT, CDR2 FQNNGV. The J segment lost 5 bases and the V segment lost 1 base, leaving 8 bases of the junction unmatched. The CDR3 region is CASSLVVSGREEDTQYF. DNA of the CDR3: TGTGCCAGCAGCTTAGTGGTTAGCGGGAGGGAAGAAGATACGCAGTATTTT.

This chain connects TRBV11-2 to TRBJ2-7, with D perhaps TRBD1 (5 bases). The V gene's germline CDR1 is SGHAT and CDR2 FQNNGV. The CDR3 spans 14 residues. V gave up 5 bases and J gave up 2 bases, with 13 bases separating them. DNA for the CDR3: TGTGCCAGCAGCCGTCTACAGGCCACCTACGAGCAGTACTTC. Amino acid sequence: CASSRLQATYEQYF. The variable domain in full, completed from reference TRBV11-2 and TRBJ2-7, reads EAGVAQSPRYKIIEKRQSVAFWCNPISGHATLYWYQQILGQGPKLLIQFQNNGVVDDSQLPKDRFSAERLKGVDSTLKIQPAKLEDSAVYLCASSRLQATYEQYFGPGTRLTVT.